This T cell receptor (beta chain) was documented in a study of blood T cell repertoires in COVID-19. Per the germline V gene, CDR1 is MNHEY and CDR2 is SVGAGI. The CDR3 is 13 residues long. The trim removed 10 bases at V and 7 bases at J, leaving 12 bases unmatched. The repertoire was sequenced with immunoSEQ multiplex PCR; TCRdb's copy has only in-frame clones and lacks some. This table has approximately 250,000 clones, about 91% appearing once. Material for sequencing was PBMCs or T cells enriched from blood (not recorded which). This receptor was taken from a woman in her 40s with acute COVID-19. The chain joins TRBV6-5 to TRBJ1-2; 7 nucleotides agree with TRBD1. The CDR3 nucleotides are TGTGCCACTAAAGACAGGGCCATGGGTGGCTACACCTTC. It specifies CATKDRAMGGYTF.